These T cell receptor beta chains were read from a single sample in a study of control samples from healthy donors and cancer patients. TCRdb's copy holds only in-frame clones and misses some; the assay was immunoSEQ multiplex PCR. The table shows some 150,000 clones, with about 89% occurring only once. The sequenced material came from blood. The receptors here all came from a man aged 18 to 30 in good health. The CDR3 runs from the conserved cysteine through the conserved F or W. The D gene is left open where the match is weak. The size field is filled for only some rows; it gives once, few, many or a size class.

>-|TRBJ2-1|-|TRBV5-1
TGCGCCAGCACCTGGGGTGAATACTCCTACAATGAGCAGTTCTTC
CASTWGEYSYNEQFF
>-|TRBJ1-3|-|TRBV6-5
TGTGCCAGCAGTCAACAGAGCTCTGGAAACACCATATATTTT
CASSQQSSGNTIYF
>-|TRBJ1-1|-|TRBV24-1
TGTGCCACCCGTGCCCTCATGAACACTGAAGCTTTCTTT
CATRALMNTEAFF
>few|TRBJ2-7|TRBD1|TRBV9
TGTGCCAGCAGCCCGACGACAGGGGTTTACGAGCAGTACTTC
CASSPTTGVYEQYF
>-|TRBJ2-5|TRBD2|TRBV7-9
TGTGCCAGCAGACCATCTAGCGGGGTTAACCAAGAGACCCAGTACTTC
CASRPSSGVNQETQYF
>-|TRBJ1-5|TRBD1|TRBV6-5
TGTGCCACCCGGACAGGGGGCAATCAGCCCCAGCATTTT
CATRTGGNQPQHF
>many|TRBJ1-2|TRBD1|TRBV4-3
TGCGCCAGCAGCCAAGATCGGACAGGGAGTTATGGCTACACCTTC
CASSQDRTGSYGYTF
>once|TRBJ2-1|-|TRBV7-3
TGTGCCAGCAGCTCCCCCCGGGCCGGTTCCTACAATGAGCAGTTCTTC
CASSSPRAGSYNEQFF
>once|TRBJ1-2|TRBD1|TRBV3-1/TRBV3-2
TGTGCCAGCAGCCATATCCGGGACAGGGGGCTAAACTATGGCTACACCTTC
CASSHIRDRGLNYGYTF
>-|TRBJ1-2|-|TRBV5-1
TGCGCCAGCAGATCGCCGGGTTTTAACTATGGCTACACCTTC
CASRSPGFNYGYTF
>-|TRBJ1-1|-|TRBV6-5
TGTGCCAGCAGCAGGGCCCCCATGAACACTGAAGCTTTCTTT
CASSRAPMNTEAFF
>-|TRBJ1-6|-|TRBV6-2/TRBV6-3
TGTGCCAGCAGTTACGTTTGGGTAACCTCCTATAATTCACCCCTCCACTTT
CASSYVWVTSYNSPLHF
>-|TRBJ2-7|TRBD2|TRBV27
TGTGCCAGCAGTGGCGCGGGGGGCAGGGGCGAGCAGTACTTC
CASSGAGGRGEQYF
>-|TRBJ1-1|-|TRBV6-1
TGTGCCAGCAGTGAAGGAATGATACTGAACACTGAAGCTTTCTTT
CASSEGMILNTEAFF
>many|TRBJ1-2|-|TRBV7-2
TGTGCCAGCAGCCCACGGCAGGGGTGGTATGGCTACACCTTC
CASSPRQGWYGYTF
>-|TRBJ2-3|TRBD2|TRBV19
TGTGCCAGTAGTAGACTAGCGGGGGGTTCAGATACGCAGTATTTT
CASSRLAGGSDTQYF
>-|TRBJ2-3|-|TRBV3-1/TRBV3-2
TGTGCCAGCAGCCAAGATGCGGGTAGCGGTTACACAGATACGCAGTATTTT
CASSQDAGSGYTDTQYF
>-|TRBJ1-1|-|TRBV6-4
TGTGCCAGCAAGACCGAAAGTGGGTCTGAAGCTTTCTTT
CASKTESGSEAFF
>-|TRBJ1-1|-|TRBV11-2
TGTGCCAGCATCGGGACGATATGGGGGAACACTGAAGCTTTCTTT
CASIGTIWGNTEAFF
>-|TRBJ1-4|TRBD1|TRBV6-5
TGTGCCAGCAGTTCGCCACGGACAGGGGATGAAAAACTGTTTTTT
CASSSPRTGDEKLFF
>-|TRBJ2-5|-|TRBV12-3/TRBV12-4
TGTGCCAGCAGGAACAGGGTACGGACCCAGTACTTC
CASRNRVRTQYF
>-|TRBJ2-6|-|TRBV5-6
TGTGCCAGCAGCTTGGATTATTCTGGGGCCAACGTCCTGACTTTC
CASSLDYSGANVLTF
>-|TRBJ1-2|-|TRBV28
TGTGCCAGCAGTTCCCCGGACAGCTATGGCTACACCTTC
CASSSPDSYGYTF
>-|TRBJ1-4|TRBD1|TRBV5-5
TGTGCCAGCAGCCCCCTTGGAGGTGGGACAGGGCATGAAAAACTGTTTTTT
CASSPLGGGTGHEKLFF
>-|TRBJ2-5|-|TRBV9
TGTGCCAGCAGCGTAGCTTCGACTGCCCAGGAGACCCAGTACTTC
CASSVASTAQETQYF
>-|TRBJ1-5|-|TRBV6-5
TGTGCCAGCAGGCAGGGATCGGGCAATCAGCCCCAGCATTTT
CASRQGSGNQPQHF
>-|TRBJ1-6|-|TRBV9
TGTGCCAGCAGCGTACAGGGAGTGGGATCACCCCTCCACTTT
CASSVQGVGSPLHF
>-|TRBJ2-3|TRBD1|TRBV10-3
TGTGCCATCAGTGAGTCCAGGGGGAGCACAGATACGCAGTATTTT
CAISESRGSTDTQYF
>-|TRBJ2-3|TRBD2|TRBV6-6
TGTGCCAGCAGCCCGACTAGCGGGGGGATAGATACGCAGTATTTT
CASSPTSGGIDTQYF
>-|TRBJ2-3|-|TRBV5-6
TGTGCCAGCAGCATGCAGGGGCTATTTACAGATACGCAGTATTTT
CASSMQGLFTDTQYF
>-|TRBJ2-6|-|TRBV24-1
TGTGCCACCAGTGATCCGCCGGGGAGTGGGGCTGGGGCCAACGTCCTGACTTTC
CATSDPPGSGAGANVLTF
>-|TRBJ1-2|-|TRBV19
TGTGCCATCACTCCGGGGCCTAAGCCCTATGGCTACACCTTC
CAITPGPKPYGYTF
>-|TRBJ2-7|-|TRBV7-9
TGTGCCAGCAGCTTAGCTGCGTCAGGGCACTACGAGCAGTACTTC
CASSLAASGHYEQYF
>-|TRBJ2-3|-|TRBV6-1
TGTGCCAGCAGTTGGGGGACCCTTAAGGGGAATACGCAGTATTTT
CASSWGTLKGNTQYF
>once|TRBJ1-1|-|TRBV9
TGTGCCAGCAGCGCCAAGACATACACTGAAGCTTTCTTT
CASSAKTYTEAFF
>-|TRBJ2-5|-|TRBV7-6
TGTGCCAGCAGCTTTCAGGGGGGCCAGACCCAGTACTTC
CASSFQGGQTQYF
>-|TRBJ2-1|-|TRBV4-2
TGTGCCAGCAGCCAAGAAAGCAGCTCCTACAATGAGCAGTTCTTC
CASSQESSSYNEQFF
>-|TRBJ1-5|-|TRBV10-3
TGTGCCATCAGTGAGTCCCGAGTCGCGTTAGGCAATCAGCCCCAGCATTTT
CAISESRVALGNQPQHF
>-|TRBJ1-1|TRBD1|TRBV7-2
TGTGCCAGCAGCTTACTTGTATGGGGACAGGTGAACACTGAAGCTTTCTTT
CASSLLVWGQVNTEAFF
>-|TRBJ1-3|-|TRBV28
TGTGCCAGCAGTTTTGCGGGGACGAATCAATACCTCTCTGGAAACACCATATATTTT
CASSFAGTNQYLSGNTIYF
>-|TRBJ2-2|-|TRBV9
TGTGCCAGCAGTCTTCAAGGCGGGGAGCTGTTTTTT
CASSLQGGELFF
>-|TRBJ2-3|-|TRBV19
TGTGCCAGTACGACAGGAGGGACCCCGGAGTCAGATACGCAGTATTTT
CASTTGGTPESDTQYF
>-|TRBJ1-1|-|TRBV18
TGTGCCAGCTCACCCGACCGAAGCGGAGCTTTCTTT
CASSPDRSGAFF